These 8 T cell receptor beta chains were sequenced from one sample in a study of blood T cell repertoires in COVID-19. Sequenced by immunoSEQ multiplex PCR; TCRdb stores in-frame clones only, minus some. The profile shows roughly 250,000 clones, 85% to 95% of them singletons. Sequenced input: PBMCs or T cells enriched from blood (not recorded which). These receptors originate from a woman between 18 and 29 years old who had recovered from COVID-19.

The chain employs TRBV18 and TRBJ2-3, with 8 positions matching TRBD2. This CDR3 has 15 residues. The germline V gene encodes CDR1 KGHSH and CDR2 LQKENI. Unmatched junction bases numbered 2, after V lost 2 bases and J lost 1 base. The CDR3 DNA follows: TGTGCCAGCTCACCAGAACTAGCGGGCACAGATACGCAGTATTTT. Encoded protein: CASSPELAGTDTQYF.

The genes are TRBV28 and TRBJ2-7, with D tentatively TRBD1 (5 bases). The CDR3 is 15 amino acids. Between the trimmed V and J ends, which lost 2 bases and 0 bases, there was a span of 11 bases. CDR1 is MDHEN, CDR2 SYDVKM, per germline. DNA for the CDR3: TGTGCCAGCAGTTTAGCCAGGGCCTTCTCCTACGAGCAGTACTTC. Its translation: CASSLARAFSYEQYF.

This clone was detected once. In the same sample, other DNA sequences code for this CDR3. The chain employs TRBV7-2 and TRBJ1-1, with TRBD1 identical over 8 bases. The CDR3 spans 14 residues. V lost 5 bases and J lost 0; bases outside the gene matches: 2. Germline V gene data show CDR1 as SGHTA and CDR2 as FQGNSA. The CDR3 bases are TGTGCCAGCAGCACGGACAGGGTGAACACTGAAGCTTTCTTT. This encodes CASSTDRVNTEAFF.

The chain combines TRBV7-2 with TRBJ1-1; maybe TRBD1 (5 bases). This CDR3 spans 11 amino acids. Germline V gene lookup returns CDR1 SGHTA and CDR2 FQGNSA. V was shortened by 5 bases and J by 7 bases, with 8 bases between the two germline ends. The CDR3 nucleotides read TGTGCCAGCAGCATAGGACATGAAGCTTTCTTT. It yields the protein CASSIGHEAFF.

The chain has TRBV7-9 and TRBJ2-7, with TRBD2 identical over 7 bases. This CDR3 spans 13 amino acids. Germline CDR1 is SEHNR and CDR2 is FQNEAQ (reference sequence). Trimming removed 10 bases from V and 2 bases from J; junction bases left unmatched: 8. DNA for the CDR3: TGTGCCACTGCGAGCGGGGAAACCTACGAGCAGTACTTC. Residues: CATASGETYEQYF.

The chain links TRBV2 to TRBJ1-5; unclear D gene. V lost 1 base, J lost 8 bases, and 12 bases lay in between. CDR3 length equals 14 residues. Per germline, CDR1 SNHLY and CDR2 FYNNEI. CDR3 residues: CASSEEVSGEPQHF. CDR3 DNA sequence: TGTGCCAGCAGTGAAGAGGTCAGCGGAGAGCCCCAGCATTTT.

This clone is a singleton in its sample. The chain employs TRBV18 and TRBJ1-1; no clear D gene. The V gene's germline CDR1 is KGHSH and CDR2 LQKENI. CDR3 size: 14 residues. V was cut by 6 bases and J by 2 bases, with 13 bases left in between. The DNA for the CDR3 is TGTGCCAGCTCGCTGGGGAGGGTAAACACTGAAGCTTTCTTT. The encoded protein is CASSLGRVNTEAFF.

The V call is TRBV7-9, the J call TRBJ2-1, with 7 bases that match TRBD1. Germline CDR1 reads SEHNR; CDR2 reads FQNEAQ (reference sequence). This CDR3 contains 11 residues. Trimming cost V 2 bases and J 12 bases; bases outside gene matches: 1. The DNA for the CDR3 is TGTGCCAGCAGCTTACGGGACAGGCAGTTCTTC. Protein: CASSLRDRQFF.